Presented here are 14 T cell receptor beta chains from one specimen sequenced in a study of tumor-infiltrating lymphocytes in primary liver carcinoma. Blood RNA originated from unsorted whole blood, with germline DNA additionally extracted. TCR beta cDNA was made from 450 to 550 ng total RNA with a constant-region primer. Three-round nested multiplex PCR performed with slightly modified ARM-PCR produced the TCR beta libraries. Running ten to eleven cycles apiece, the first two PCR rounds relied on TRBV1-TRBV30 forward primers together with a C-beta reverse primer. Each CDR3 protein gets one entry after TCRdb re-called the multiplex PCR reads with MiXCR. This sample has about 180,000 distinct CDR3 sequences, with less than 65% found just once. Sequenced input: peripheral blood. All receptors derive from a man aged 40-49 years with primary liver carcinoma and hepatitis B virus infection.

J is TRBJ2-1 and V is TRBV30, with D unresolved. V was shortened by 4 bases and J by 9 bases, with 16 bases between the two germline ends. The CDR3 covers 13 residues. Germline V gene data show CDR1 as GTSNPN and CDR2 as SVGIG (reference sequence). The CDR3 sequence: CAWMLQALSEQFF. The DNA of the CDR3 is TGTGCCTGGATGCTCCAGGCGCTGAGTGAGCAGTTCTTC.

V is TRBV30 and J is TRBJ2-6, with D uncertain. The CDR3 runs 13 residues. Trimming took off 3 bases at V and 6 bases at J, with 9 bases between the two ends. Germline loops: CDR1 GTSNPN, CDR2 SVGIG (reference sequence). CDR3 nucleotides: TGTGCCTGGAGCGCTAACACGGCCAACGTCCTGACTTTC. Protein product: CAWSANTANVLTF.

This clonotype was recorded a few times. Sequence at one end of the junction differs from germline and may be a read error. The V gene is TRBV12-3 or TRBV12-4, the J gene TRBJ2-7; no reliable D call. The CDR3 is 10 amino acids. CDR3 sequence reads: CVSMGYEQYF. Here the CDR3 DNA reads TGTGTCAGCATGGGTTACGAGCAGTACTTT.

V is TRBV6-4 and J is TRBJ2-1; 8 nucleotides match TRBD1. Germline assignment: CDR1 MRHNA and CDR2 SNTAGT. The CDR3 runs to 14 residues. The V gene end was trimmed by 7 bases and the J gene end by 6 bases; junction bases not matched to a gene: 8. CDR3 nucleotides: TGTGCCAGCAAACCGGGACAGGACTTCAATGAGCAGTTCTTC. Translated: CASKPGQDFNEQFF.

This clonotype was seen a few times. The genes are TRBV6-1 and TRBJ1-2, with 8 nucleotides matching TRBD1. Germline V gene sequence: CDR1 MNHNS, CDR2 SASEGT. J lost 2 bases, V lost 0 bases, and 8 bases had no gene match. The CDR3 has 17 amino acids. The CDR3 region has the DNA TGTGCCAGCAGTGAAGCGGGTTTGACAGGGGCGAACTATGGCTACACCTTC. Protein product: CASSEAGLTGANYGYTF.

The chain links TRBV6-2 or TRBV6-3 to TRBJ2-2; D is ambiguous. Trimming shortened V by 2 bases and J by 5 bases, and 15 bases separated the two germline ends. The V gene's germline CDR1 is MNHEY and CDR2 SVGEGT. CDR3 length: 16 amino acids. The CDR3 DNA sequence: TGTGCCAGCAGTTACCGTCGTACTTCAGAAACCGGGGAGCTGTTTTTT. Its protein is CASSYRRTSETGELFF.

The table lists this clonotype with many counts. The chain links TRBV11-2 to TRBJ2-7; TRBD2 matches 11 bases. The ends lost 2 bases at V and 2 bases at J; junction bases unmatched: 2. The CDR3 has 15 amino acids. CDR1 is SGHAT and CDR2 is FQNNGV in the germline V gene. The CDR3 here is CASSLLAGGTYEQYF. For the CDR3, the DNA is TGTGCCAGCAGCTTACTAGCGGGAGGCACCTACGAGCAGTACTTC.

V is TRBV6-1 and J is TRBJ1-5; D is unresolved. V dropped 9 bases and J dropped 0 bases, with 9 bases sitting between them. Germline values: CDR1 MNHNS, CDR2 SASEGT. The CDR3 has 13 amino acids. The CDR3 DNA reads TGTGCCAGTAGACAACATAGCAATCAGCCCCAGCATTTT. Residues: CASRQHSNQPQHF.

Details on this clonotype: One end of the junction fails to match germline, which may point to a read error. This chain uses TRBV6-6 with TRBJ1-5; D is undetermined. Germline loops: CDR1 MNHNY, CDR2 SVGAGI (reference sequence). The CDR3 has 13 amino acids. The CDR3 region is CASTQGSNQSQHF. The CDR3, as DNA: TGTGCCAGCACTCAAGGGAGTAATCAGTCCCAGCATTTT.

This clonotype was counted ten times or more. The gene calls are TRBV29-1 and TRBJ1-1; possibly TRBD1 for D (5 bases). In germline, CDR1 is SQVTM, CDR2 ANQGSEA. The CDR3 length is 13 residues. V shed 3 bases and J shed 2 bases, with 10 bases lying between them. This CDR3 is CSVDRVVNTEAFF. DNA for the CDR3: TGCAGCGTTGACAGGGTGGTAAACACTGAAGCTTTCTTT.

In DNA, the CDR3 is TGCGCCAGCAGCTTGGTAGCCAGGGTAATCTACAATGAGCAGTTCTTC. Protein sequence: CASSLVARVIYNEQFF. The gene calls are TRBV5-1 and TRBJ2-1, with D possibly being TRBD1 (5 bases). In germline, CDR1 is SGHRS, CDR2 YFSETQ. V was trimmed by 0 bases and J by 3 bases, leaving 13 bases between them. CDR3 length equals 16 residues.

The gene calls are TRBV4-1 and TRBJ1-4, with D possibly matching TRBD1 (5 bases). Germline CDR1 and CDR2: MGHRA and YSYEKL. CDR3 size: 17 residues. V lost 4 bases and J 3 bases, leaving 18 bases between the germline ends. This CDR3 reads CASSRDGVGVSNEKLFF. The CDR3 nucleotides read TGCGCCAGCAGCCGAGATGGAGTGGGGGTATCTAATGAAAAACTGTTTTTT.

Worth noting for this clonotype: Sequence at one end of the junction differs from germline and may be a read error. The chain uses TRBV11-2 and TRBJ1-1; 7 bases are a match to TRBD1. Germline-derived CDR1 and CDR2 are SGHAT and FQNNGV. This CDR3 has 14 amino acids. The CDR3 here is CTSRRDSLNNEAFF. As DNA, the CDR3 is TGTACCAGCAGGCGGGACAGCCTGAACAATGAAGCTTTCTTT.

Note on this clonotype: A read error is possible here, since a much larger clone lies one base away. The chain has TRBV6-5 and TRBJ1-2; D is perhaps TRBD1 (6 bases). The CDR3 covers 14 residues. Deletions cut 2 bases from V and 4 bases from J, with 11 bases between. Germline CDR1 MNHEY, CDR2 SVGAGI. The CDR3 region is CASSYPRGAYGYTF. The DNA of the CDR3 is TGTGCCAGCAGTTACCCACGGGGGGCCTATGGCTACACCTTC.